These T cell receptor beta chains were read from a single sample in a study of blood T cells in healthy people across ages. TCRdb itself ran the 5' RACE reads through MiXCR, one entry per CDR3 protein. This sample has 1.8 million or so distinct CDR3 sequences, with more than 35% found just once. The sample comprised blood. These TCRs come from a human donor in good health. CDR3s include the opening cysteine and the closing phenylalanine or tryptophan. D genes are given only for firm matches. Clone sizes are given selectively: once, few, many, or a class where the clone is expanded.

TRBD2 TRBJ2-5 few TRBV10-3 CATVGLEQETQYF TGTGCCACAGTAGGACTAGAACAAGAGACCCAGTACTTC
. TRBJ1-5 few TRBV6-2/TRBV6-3 CATKLFSNQPQHF TGTGCCACCAAGTTGTTTAGCAATCAGCCCCAGCATTTT
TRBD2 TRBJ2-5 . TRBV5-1 CASSSGLAGGPWRETQYF TGCGCCAGCAGCTCAGGACTAGCGGGGGGGCCCTGGCGTGAGACCCAGTACTTC
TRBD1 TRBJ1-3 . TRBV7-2 CASSSDRGRDTIYF TGTGCCAGCAGCTCGGACAGGGGGCGGGACACCATATATTTT
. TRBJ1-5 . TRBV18 CASSPDGNRGQPQHF TGTGCCAGCTCGCCTGACGGTAACAGAGGTCAGCCCCAGCATTTT
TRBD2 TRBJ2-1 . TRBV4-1 CASSQVPAGRYNEQFF TGCGCCAGCAGCCAAGTCCCAGCGGGGCGTTACAATGAGCAGTTCTTC
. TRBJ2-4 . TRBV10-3 CAISESWQGKNIQYF TGTGCCATCAGTGAGTCATGGCAGGGGAAAAACATTCAGTACTTC
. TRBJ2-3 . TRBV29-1 CSVEEAVTDTQYF TGCAGCGTTGAAGAAGCCGTTACAGATACGCAGTATTTT
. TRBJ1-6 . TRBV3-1 CASSQGSYYYNSPLHF TGTGCCAGCAGCCAGGGCAGCTACTACTATAATTCACCCCTCCACTTT
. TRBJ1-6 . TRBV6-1 CASSEGGSHSPLHF TGTGCCAGCAGTGAAGGAGGGAGCCATTCACCCCTCCACTTT
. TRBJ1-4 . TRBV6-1 CASSFSGSRGEKLFF TGTGCCAGCAGTTTCTCCGGGAGTCGAGGTGAAAAACTGTTTTTT
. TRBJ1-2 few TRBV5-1 CASSLGQRNSYGYTF TGCGCCAGCAGCTTGGGGCAGAGAAACTCCTATGGCTACACCTTC
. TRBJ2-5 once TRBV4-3 CASSLSRIRGQETQYF TGCGCCAGCAGCCTTTCGCGGATACGGGGGCAAGAGACCCAGTACTTC
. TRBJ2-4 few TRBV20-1 CSARRSQGENIQYF TGCAGTGCTAGACGGTCACAGGGTGAGAACATTCAGTACTTC
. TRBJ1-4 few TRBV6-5 CASSYANRSVDEKLFF TGTGCCAGCAGTTACGCCAACAGGTCCGTGGATGAAAAACTGTTTTTT
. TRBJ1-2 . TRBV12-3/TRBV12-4 CASSLYEDGYTF TGTGCCAGCAGTTTATACGAGGATGGCTACACCTTC
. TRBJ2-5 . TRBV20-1 CSASGFQETQYF TGCAGTGCTAGTGGATTCCAAGAGACCCAGTACTTC
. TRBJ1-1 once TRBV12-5 CASGLGGGLNTEAFF TGTGCTAGTGGTTTGGGGGGGGGTTTGAACACTGAAGCTTTCTTT
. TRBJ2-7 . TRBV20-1 CSARVLPFSRGDYEQYF TGCAGTGCTAGGGTCCTCCCCTTCTCGAGAGGAGACTACGAGCAGTACTTC
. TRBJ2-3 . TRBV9 CASSVGASRTTDTQYF TGTGCCAGCAGCGTAGGTGCTAGCAGGACCACAGATACGCAGTATTTT
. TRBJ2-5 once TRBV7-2 CASSNLSLALQETQYF TGTGCCAGCAGCAACCTCAGTTTAGCTCTCCAAGAGACCCAGTACTTC
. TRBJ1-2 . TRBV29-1 CSVEDPEGDYSYGYTF TGCAGCGTTGAGGATCCCGAGGGTGACTACAGCTATGGCTACACCTTC
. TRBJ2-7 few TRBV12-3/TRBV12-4 CASSELSYYEQYF TGTGCCAGCAGTGAATTATCCTACTACGAGCAGTACTTC
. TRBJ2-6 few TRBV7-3 CASSLWAGDNSGANVLTF TGTGCCAGCAGCTTATGGGCGGGGGACAACTCTGGGGCCAACGTCCTGACTTTC
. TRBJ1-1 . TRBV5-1 CASGSYTGSNTEAFF TGCGCCAGCGGCAGCTACACAGGGTCCAACACTGAAGCTTTCTTT
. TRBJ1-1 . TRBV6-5 CASSYTSRSGGTEAFF TGTGCCAGCAGTTACACTTCGCGTAGCGGAGGTACTGAAGCTTTCTTT
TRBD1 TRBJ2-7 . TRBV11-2 CASSSRGDRPSYEQYF TGTGCCAGCAGCTCCCGAGGGGACAGGCCGTCCTACGAGCAGTACTTC
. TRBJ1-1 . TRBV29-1 CSVGQRGRWTEAFF TGCAGCGTTGGACAGAGGGGGAGGTGGACTGAAGCTTTCTTT
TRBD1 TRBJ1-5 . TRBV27 CASSSRGQGVQPQHF TGTGCCAGCAGTTCCCGCGGACAGGGGGTACAGCCCCAGCATTTT
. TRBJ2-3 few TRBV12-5 CASGLTMGVRRTDTQYF TGTGCTAGTGGCTTAACGATGGGGGTCCGTCGCACAGATACGCAGTATTTT
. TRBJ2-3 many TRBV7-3 CASSLTARTDTQYF TGTGCCAGCAGCTTAACGGCCCGGACAGATACGCAGTATTTT
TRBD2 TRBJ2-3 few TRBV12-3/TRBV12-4 CASSGGALVADTQYF TGTGCCAGCAGCGGGGGGGCGCTAGTGGCAGATACGCAGTATTTT
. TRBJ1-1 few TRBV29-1 CSVEGNRDTEAFF TGCAGCGTTGAAGGGAACAGGGACACTGAAGCTTTCTTT
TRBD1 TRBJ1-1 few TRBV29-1 CSARDSVTEAFF TGCAGCGCTCGGGACAGCGTCACTGAAGCTTTCTTT
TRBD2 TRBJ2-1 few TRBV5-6 CASSPLAGLSNEQFF TGTGCCAGCAGCCCACTAGCGGGGCTGTCGAATGAGCAGTTCTTC
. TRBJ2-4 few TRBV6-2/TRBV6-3 CASRPTGLAKNIQYF TGTGCCAGCAGACCAACAGGGTTAGCCAAAAACATTCAGTACTTC
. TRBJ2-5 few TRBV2 CASSEKEGGKWDETQYF TGTGCCAGCAGTGAAAAGGAGGGGGGGAAATGGGATGAGACCCAGTACTTC
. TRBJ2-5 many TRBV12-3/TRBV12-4 CASSPRQKETQYF TGTGCCAGCAGTCCCCGACAGAAAGAGACCCAGTACTTC
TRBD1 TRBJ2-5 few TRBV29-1 CSVEGGQGIEETQYF TGCAGCGTTGAAGGGGGACAGGGTATTGAAGAGACCCAGTACTTC
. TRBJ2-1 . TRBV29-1 CSVVGGLSYNEQFF TGCAGCGTTGTAGGGGGGCTTTCCTACAATGAGCAGTTCTTC
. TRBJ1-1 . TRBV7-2 CASSYQSGAYTEAFF TGTGCCAGCAGCTACCAGTCGGGGGCGTACACTGAAGCTTTCTTT
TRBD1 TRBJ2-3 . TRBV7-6 CASSLPDRGAQYF TGTGCCAGCAGCCTCCCGGACAGGGGAGCGCAGTATTTT
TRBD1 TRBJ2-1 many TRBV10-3 CAIRYDRGKTNEQFF TGTGCCATCAGATACGACAGGGGGAAGACCAATGAGCAGTTCTTC
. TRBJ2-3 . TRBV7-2 CASSLQGREDTQYF TGTGCCAGCAGCCTACAGGGTCGAGAGGATACGCAGTATTTT
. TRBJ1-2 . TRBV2 CASRTYGYTF TGTGCCAGCAGGACCTATGGCTACACCTTC
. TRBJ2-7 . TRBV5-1 CASSLGRAEQYF TGCGCCAGCAGCTTGGGCAGGGCCGAGCAGTACTTC
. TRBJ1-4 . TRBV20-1 CNATPTDEKLFF TGCAATGCTACCCCGACAGATGAAAAACTGTTTTTT
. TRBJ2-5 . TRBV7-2 CASSLPSGAEQETQYF TGTGCCAGCAGCTTACCCTCGGGCGCAGAACAAGAGACCCAGTACTTC
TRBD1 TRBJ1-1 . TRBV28 CASSWDRGDTEAFF TGTGCCAGCAGTTGGGACAGGGGGGACACTGAAGCTTTCTTT
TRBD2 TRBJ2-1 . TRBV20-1 CSAPLTSGSAYNEQFF TGCAGTGCTCCACTAACGAGCGGGAGCGCCTACAATGAGCAGTTCTTC
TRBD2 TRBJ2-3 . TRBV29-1 CSVSSGAEDTQYF TGCAGCGTTTCTAGCGGGGCTGAAGATACGCAGTATTTT
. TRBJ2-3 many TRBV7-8 CASSINTDTQYF TGTGCCAGCAGCATAAACACAGATACGCAGTATTTT
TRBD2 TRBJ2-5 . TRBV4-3 CASSQEGGSDRQETQYF TGCGCCAGCAGCCAAGAGGGGGGGAGTGACCGACAAGAGACCCAGTACTTC
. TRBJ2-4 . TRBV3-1 CASSQDSVKQYF TGTGCCAGCAGCCAAGACTCGGTGAAACAGTACTTC
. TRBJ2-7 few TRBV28 CASTYRSSEQYF TGTGCCAGCACCTACAGGAGCAGCGAGCAGTACTTC